Included here is one T cell receptor beta chain sequence, with context. No antigen is known for it. Being one base from a much bigger clone, this may be a read error. This entry is derived from a study of early T cells in non-severe SARS-CoV-2 infection. For the study at large: Chains were unpaired, as sequencing was done on bulk RNA from unsorted whole blood.

cDNA molecules, individually, were tagged with unique molecular identifiers. TCRdb reprocessed the 5' RACE reads via MiXCR and lists one record per CDR3 protein. The repertoire holds 50,000 to 70,000 distinct CDR3 sequences, with approximately 12% as singletons. Germline V gives CDR1 SGHAT, CDR2 FQNNGV. This CDR3 has 14 residues. General study points: VDJdb matching, biased toward anti-spike CD8 responses, missed private and CD4 specificities.

Sequenced material: whole blood. The chain carries TRBV11-2 and TRBJ2-3; 7 nucleotides line up with TRBD1. The TCR originated in an adult who was a healthcare worker with PCR-confirmed SARS-CoV-2 infection or an uninfected control (not recorded which). CDR3 sequence: CASSLVEGTDAQYF. The DNA of the CDR3 is TGTGCCAGCAGCTTAGTAGAGGGGACAGATGCGCAGTATTTT.